The next 3 T cell receptor beta chains were all read from a single sample in a study of cytomegalovirus exposure and HLA in healthy donors. PCR primers comprised 60 Vbeta and 13 Jbeta primers. Some clones are missing from TCRdb's copy, which holds only in-frame ones; the method was immunoSEQ multiplex PCR. Here the sample spans a few hundred thousand clones, approximately 90% being singletons. Source material: PBMCs. These receptors were taken from a woman under 30 in good health and CMV-seronegative.

CDR3 bases: TGCGCCAGCAGCCGAGGACTAGCGGTTACAGAGACCCAGTACTTC. Residues: CASSRGLAVTETQYF. The V gene is TRBV4-3, the J gene TRBJ2-5, with TRBD2 matching over 10 bases. The CDR3 has 15 amino acids. Trimming removed 4 bases from V and 4 bases from J; junction bases left unmatched: 6. Germline CDR1 reads LGHNA; CDR2 reads YSLEER.

The genes are TRBV9 and TRBJ2-7, with TRBD1 identical over 7 bases. The V gene end was trimmed by 4 bases and the J gene end by 3 bases; junction bases not matched to a gene: 4. This CDR3 spans 13 amino acids. Germline V CDR1 and CDR2: SGDLS, YYNGEE. The CDR3 loop reads CASSKGQSYEQYF. CDR3 DNA: TGTGCCAGCAGCAAGGGACAGAGCTACGAGCAGTACTTC. The full variable domain, its missing parts supplied by reference TRBV9 and TRBJ2-7, is DSGVTQTPKHLITATGQRVTLRCSPRSGDLSVYWYQQSLDQGLQFLIQYYNGEERAKGNILERFSAQQFPDLHSELNLSSLELGDSALYFCASSKGQSYEQYFGPGTRLTVT.

The chain couples TRBV6-5 to TRBJ2-7, with 10 positions matching TRBD1. J gave up 3 bases and V 5 bases, and 7 bases lay outside the gene matches. The CDR3 is 15 residues long. Germline values: CDR1 MNHEY, CDR2 SVGAGI. The CDR3 reads CASSVETGGSYEQYF. The CDR3 bases are TGTGCCAGCAGTGTGGAGACAGGGGGCAGCTACGAGCAGTACTTC.